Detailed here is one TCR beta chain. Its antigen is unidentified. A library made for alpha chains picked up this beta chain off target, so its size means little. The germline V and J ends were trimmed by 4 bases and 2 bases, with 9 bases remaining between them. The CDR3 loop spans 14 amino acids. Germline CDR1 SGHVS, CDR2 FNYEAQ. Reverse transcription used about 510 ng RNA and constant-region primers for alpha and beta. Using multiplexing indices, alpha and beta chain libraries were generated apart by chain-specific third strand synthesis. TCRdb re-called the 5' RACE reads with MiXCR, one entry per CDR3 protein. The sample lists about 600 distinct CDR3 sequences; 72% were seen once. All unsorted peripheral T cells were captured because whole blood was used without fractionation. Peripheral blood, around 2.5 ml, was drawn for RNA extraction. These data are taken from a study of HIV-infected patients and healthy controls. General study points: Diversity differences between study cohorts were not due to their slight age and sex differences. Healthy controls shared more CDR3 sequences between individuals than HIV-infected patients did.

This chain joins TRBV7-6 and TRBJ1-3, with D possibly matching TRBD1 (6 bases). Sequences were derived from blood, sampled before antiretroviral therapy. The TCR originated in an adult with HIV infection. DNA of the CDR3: TGTGCCAGCAGCTCTGCAGGGGCTGGAAACACCATATATTTT. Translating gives CASSSAGAGNTIYF. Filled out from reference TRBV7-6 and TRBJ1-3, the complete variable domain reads GAGVSQSPRYKVTKRGQDVALRCDPISGHVSLYWYRQALGQGPEFLTYFNYEAQQDKSGLPNDRFSAERPEGSISTLTIQRTEQRDSAMYRCASSSAGAGNTIYFGEGSWLTVV.